This TCR beta chain was observed in a study of cytomegalovirus exposure and HLA in healthy donors. The data were produced by immunoSEQ multiplex PCR, yet TCRdb's version contains in-frame clones alone and is incomplete. This table has some 350,000 clones, roughly 90% appearing once. Overall study findings and caveats: The study labeled more than 150 TCR beta chains cytomegalovirus-associated. Most observed TCR sequences were rare, whereas some public TCRs were detected in many donors. Reported results showed that the classifier diagnosed cytomegalovirus status with high specificity and sensitivity.

This clone has more than one count but fewer than ten. The antigen remains unidentified. Trimming removed 4 bases at V and 0 bases at J, with 8 bases between. This CDR3 comprises 14 residues. The germline V gene has CDR1 SGHRS and CDR2 YFSETQ. The receptor was derived from a woman aged 25-40 years in good health and CMV-seropositive. The material sequenced was PBMCs. The V call is TRBV5-1, the J call TRBJ2-1; no reliable D call. The CDR3 DNA reads TGCGCCAGCAGCGGACCGAGCTCCTACAATGAGCAGTTCTTC. Translation gives CASSGPSSYNEQFF.